Included here is one T cell receptor (beta chain) sequence, with context. Its recognized antigen is unknown. No base quality information exists; no much larger clone differs at one position. Tumor samples were obtained before definitive surgery or chemotherapy. Genomic DNA extraction was performed by the MD Anderson Biospecimen Extraction Resource, and TCR sequencing was carried out by the MD Anderson Cancer Genomics Laboratory. The germline V gene supplies CDR1 KGHSH and CDR2 LQKENI. Trimming removed 4 bases from V and 0 bases from J, leaving 13 bases between the germline ends. The CDR3 sequence holds 15 residues, the cysteine and phenylalanine included. Only the CDR3 DNA is retained, 45 bases long and in frame from the first base. The sample comes from a study of high-grade serous ovarian cancer treatment subgroups (dated by TCRdb to the early 2020s). Context from the whole study: On average, sequencing produced roughly 14,000 reads and 6,500 to 9,000 unique TCR beta rearrangements for each sample. The study examined TCR beta repertoires in high-grade serous ovarian cancer patients who were grouped under a laparoscopic triage algorithm by complete gross resection or by neoadjuvant chemotherapy response. A cohort of roughly 30 patients was included: roughly ten with no residual disease after primary surgery (R0), roughly ten who were excellent NACT responders, and roughly ten who were poor NACT responders. In total there were under 100 samples, since every patient provided one primary tumor sample and two metastatic tumor samples. Overall study outcomes, separate from this receptor: Tumors from the same patient had repertoire similarity ranging from about 0.1 to 0.85, while tumors from different patients showed almost no similarity. The TCR repertoire analyses centered on CDR3, leaving CDR1 and CDR2 unanalyzed. Neoantigen level correlated positively with TCR clonal relatedness, and copy number variation and mutation load from whole-genome sequencing showed a positive trend with TCR clonal relatedness. Bulk tumor TCR sequencing lacked spatial information, limiting insight into HGSC tumor complexity and diversity.

The 80 to 90 tumor samples were subjected to high-throughput TCR profiling using ImmunoSEQ. For the original study's pipeline: Repertoire diversity metrics included richness (unique productive sequences), clonality, evenness and relatedness; Bhattacharyya coefficient assessed similarity between samples. In a sensitivity analysis, TCRs with fewer than two reads were excluded, and consistent conclusions were obtained. TCRdb carries this immuneACCESS record with in-frame sequences only. Its versions omit some clonotypes, under half of them owing to an unresolved V gene in the studies checked, with the rest unexplained. V, J and clone size are taken as reported in that table, and D and trimming were inferred from the DNA itself. Counted in this sample were about 15,000 clones; approximately 87% of them appeared once. More than 6% of the sample is held by the ten biggest clonotypes.

The receptor chain draws on TRBV18 and TRBJ2-7; 6 matching bases give a weak D call of TRBD2. The specimen sequenced was tumor tissue. This TCR came from a human donor with high-grade serous ovarian cancer. The bases read TGTGCCAGCTCACAAGAAACGGGACTCTCCTACGAGCAGTACTTC. This sequence encodes CASSQETGLSYEQYF.